The 10 T cell receptor beta chains listed next were all sequenced from one sample in a study of T cells in Graves' hyperthyroidism and ophthalmopathy. Amplified TCR beta CDR3 regions derived from RNA transcripts. The study used the HTBI primer set for a first-round RT-PCR of the TCR CDR3. From the multiplex PCR reads, TCRdb called clonotypes with MiXCR, one entry per CDR3 protein. Counted here are a few hundred thousand distinct CDR3 sequences, less than 15% occurring once; the ten biggest clones make up approximately 14%. Sequencing was performed on blood. The source of these receptors is a woman between 40 and 50 years old with Graves' hyperthyroidism.

This clonotype has more than one count but fewer than ten. The chain uses TRBV4-2 and TRBJ1-5, with D possibly matching TRBD1 (5 bases). Per germline, CDR1 LGHNA and CDR2 YNFKEQ. The CDR3 spans 14 residues. Trimming left V 0 bases short and J 7 bases short, with 10 bases between. In nucleotides, the CDR3 is TGTGCCAGCAGCCAAGAGGAGGGGCGACAGCCCCAGCATTTT. Its protein is CASSQEEGRQPQHF.

This clonotype was seen ten or more times. The chain combines TRBV5-1 with TRBJ2-3; 9 nucleotides match TRBD2. Trimming took 0 bases from V and 2 from J; bases not matched to a gene: 13. Germline values: CDR1 SGHRS, CDR2 YFSETQ. The CDR3 runs to 19 residues. DNA for the CDR3: TGCGCCAGCAGCTTGGTGTTTAGCGGGAGAAAGGAGGACACAGATACGCAGTATTTT. Protein sequence: CASSLVFSGRKEDTDTQYF.

The chain carries TRBV12-3 or TRBV12-4 and TRBJ1-2, with 9 bases lining up with TRBD1. V lost 5 bases and J lost 0; bases outside the gene matches: 4. The CDR3 sequence is 15 residues long. CDR3: CASSTGTGPNYGYTF. The CDR3 DNA reads TGTGCCAGCAGTACCGGGACAGGGCCTAACTATGGCTACACCTTC.

The sample holds a few counts of this clonotype. The V gene is TRBV3-1, the J gene TRBJ1-5; 10 positions match TRBD1. The length of the CDR3 is 14 residues. Germline CDR1 and CDR2: LGHDT and YNNKEL (reference sequence). J gave up 10 bases and V 4 bases, and 7 bases lay outside the gene matches. The CDR3 sequence: CASSLGQGGGPQHF. CDR3 nucleotide sequence: TGTGCCAGCAGCCTTGGACAGGGGGGTGGACCCCAGCATTTT. Looking up the rest from reference TRBV3-1 and TRBJ1-5 gives the full variable domain: DTAVSQTPKYLVTQMGNDKSIKCEQNLGHDTMYWYKQDSKKFLKIMFSYNNKELIINETVPNRFSPKSPDKAHLNLHINSLELGDSAVYFCASSLGQGGGPQHFGDGTRLSIL.

J is TRBJ2-1 and V is TRBV3-1, with 8 nucleotides matching TRBD2. The J segment lost 6 bases and the V segment lost 0 bases, leaving 4 bases of the junction unmatched. Germline CDR1 LGHDT, CDR2 YNNKEL (reference sequence). The CDR3 has 15 residues. The CDR3 DNA follows: TGTGCCAGCAGCCAAGATATTAGCGGGACCAATGAGCAGTTCTTC. As protein: CASSQDISGTNEQFF.

This clonotype was seen ten or more times. The rearrangement joins TRBV5-1 to TRBJ2-3; 11 bases map to TRBD1. V shed 4 bases and J 3 bases; nucleotides not matched to a gene: 7. The germline V gene has CDR1 SGHRS and CDR2 YFSETQ. This CDR3 region has 16 residues. CDR3 residues: CASSPGQGARTDTQYF. CDR3 sequence (DNA): TGCGCCAGCAGCCCCGGACAGGGGGCTAGAACAGATACGCAGTATTTT.

The rearrangement uses TRBV10-2 and TRBJ1-1, with a tentative D call TRBD1 (6 bases). CDR3 length equals 16 residues. The V and J ends lost 3 bases and 7 bases respectively, with 21 bases between them. The germline CDR1 and CDR2 sequences are WSHSY and SAAADI. The CDR3 loop reads CASSESRTAEPDEAFF. The DNA of the CDR3 is TGCGCCAGCAGTGAAAGTAGGACAGCCGAGCCGGATGAAGCTTTCTTT.

The chain uses TRBV2 and TRBJ1-1, with D unresolved. Germline V gene lookup returns CDR1 SNHLY and CDR2 FYNNEI. This CDR3 comprises 13 residues. The V and J ends lost 6 bases and 4 bases respectively, with 12 bases between them. The CDR3 nucleotides are TGTGCCAGCAGAGCAGACGGCACCACTGAAGCTTTCTTT. Its protein is CASRADGTTEAFF.

This clonotype has a count of ten or more. The chain joins TRBV3-1 to TRBJ2-3, with 7 bases lining up with TRBD2. The J segment lost 1 base and the V segment lost 4 bases, leaving 5 bases of the junction unmatched. The CDR3 has 15 residues. Germline V gene lookup returns CDR1 LGHDT and CDR2 YNNKEL (reference sequence). The CDR3 protein is CASSPSTSGTDTQYF. The CDR3 nucleotides read TGTGCCAGCAGCCCCAGCACTAGCGGCACAGATACGCAGTATTTT.

This clonotype was observed a handful of times. The chain couples TRBV7-9 to TRBJ1-5; D is unclear. Trimming removed 7 bases from V and 7 bases from J, with 11 bases in between. The CDR3 length is 12 residues. Germline V gene data show CDR1 as SEHNR and CDR2 as FQNEAQ (reference sequence). CDR3 sequence reads: CASTVGGQPQHF. The CDR3 nucleotides are TGTGCCAGCACGGTCGGTGGGCAGCCCCAGCATTTT. The full variable domain, with the rest looked up from reference TRBV7-9 and TRBJ1-5, is DTGVSQNPRHKITKRGQNVTFRCDPISEHNRLYWYRQTLGQGPEFLTYFQNEAQLEKSRLLSDRFSAERPKGSFSTLEIQRTEQGDSAMYLCASTVGGQPQHFGDGTRLSIL.